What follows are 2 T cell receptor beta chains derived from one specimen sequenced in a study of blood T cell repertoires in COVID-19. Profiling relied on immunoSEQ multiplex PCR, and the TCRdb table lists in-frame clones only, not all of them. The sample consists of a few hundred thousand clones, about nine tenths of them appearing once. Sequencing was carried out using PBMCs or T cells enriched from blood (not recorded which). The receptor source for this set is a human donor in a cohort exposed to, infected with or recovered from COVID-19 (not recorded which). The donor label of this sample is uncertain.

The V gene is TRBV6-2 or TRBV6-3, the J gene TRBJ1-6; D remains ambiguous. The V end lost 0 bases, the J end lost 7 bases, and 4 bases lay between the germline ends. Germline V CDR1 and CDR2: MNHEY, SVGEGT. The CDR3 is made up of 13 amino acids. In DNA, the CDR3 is TGTGCCAGCAGTTACTCGACAAATTCACCCCTCCACTTT. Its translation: CASSYSTNSPLHF.

The CDR3 coding sequence is TGTGCCAGCAGCAGAGGGACCTACGAGCAGTACTTC. It specifies CASSRGTYEQYF. The V gene is TRBV5-4, the J gene TRBJ2-7; perhaps TRBD2 as D (5 bases). CDR3 length: 12 residues. V lost 4 bases and J lost 2, with 7 bases in between. Germline values: CDR1 SGHNT, CDR2 YYREEE (reference sequence).